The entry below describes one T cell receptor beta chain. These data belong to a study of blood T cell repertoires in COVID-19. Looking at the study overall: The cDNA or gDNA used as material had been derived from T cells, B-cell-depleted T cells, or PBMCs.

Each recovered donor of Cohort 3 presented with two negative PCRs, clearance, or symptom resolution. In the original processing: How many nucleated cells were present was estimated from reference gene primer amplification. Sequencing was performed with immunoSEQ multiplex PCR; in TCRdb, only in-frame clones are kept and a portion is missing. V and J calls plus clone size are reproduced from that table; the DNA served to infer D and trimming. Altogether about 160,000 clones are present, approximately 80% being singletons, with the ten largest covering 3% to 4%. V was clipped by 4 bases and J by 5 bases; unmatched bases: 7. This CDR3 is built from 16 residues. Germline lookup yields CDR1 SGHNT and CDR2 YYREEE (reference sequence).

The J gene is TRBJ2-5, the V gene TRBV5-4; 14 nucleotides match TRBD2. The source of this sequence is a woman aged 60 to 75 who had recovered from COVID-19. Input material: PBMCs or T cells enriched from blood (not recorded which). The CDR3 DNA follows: TGTGCCAGCAGCGGTTGGACTAGCGGGGGGTTGGAGACCCAGTACTTC. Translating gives CASSGWTSGGLETQYF.